This TCR beta chain was captured in a study of blood T cell repertoires in COVID-19. Study as a whole: Samples of COVID-19 (acute and convalescent) were obtained from the United States, Italy and Spain. T cells, B-cell-depleted T cells, or PBMCs provided the cDNA or gDNA that served as material.

Original data processing: From reference gene primer amplification, estimates of nucleated cell counts were derived. The repertoire was sequenced with immunoSEQ multiplex PCR; TCRdb's copy has only in-frame clones and lacks some. That table supplies the V and J calls and clone size; D and trimming were determined from the DNA. The top ten hold roughly 1.8% of the sample, which has 470,000 or so clones, roughly 87% seen once. The study recruited people aged 18 to 89 years across approximately 23 US areas. The clonotype originates from a woman aged 18-30 years with acute COVID-19. Sequenced input: PBMCs or T cells enriched from blood (not recorded which).

The CDR3 protein is CASSFPGNYGYTF. The DNA for the CDR3 is TGTGCCAGCAGCTTCCCAGGGAACTATGGCTACACCTTC. The V and J genes are TRBV5-4 and TRBJ1-2, with TRBD1 as a possible D gene (5 bases). This CDR3 contains 13 residues. V lost 2 bases to trimming and J lost 2 bases, with 7 bases between them. Per germline, CDR1 SGHNT and CDR2 YYREEE (reference sequence).